The clone carrying this T cell receptor beta chain was recorded many times. As yet, its antigen is unknown. The sample belongs to a study of blood T cells in healthy people across ages. Findings and limits, study-wide: Diversity of TCR beta per million T cells declined in a roughly linear way with age. Possibly, changes in expanded clonotypes were confounded because donor CMV status was unknown.

There are 13 residues in the CDR3. J lost 4 bases, V lost 6 bases, and 4 bases had no gene match. Looked up from germline, CDR1 is MNHEY and CDR2 is SMNVEV (reference sequence). For the second PCR, which ran for roughly 6 to 12 cycles, a sample-barcoded 5' primer and a J-beta primer mix were used. Any given sample supplied a minimum of 2.5 million CDR3-containing paired-end reads. TCRdb analysed the 5' RACE reads with MiXCR anew, one entry per CDR3 protein. The table lists some 1,500,000 distinct CDR3 sequences, roughly 43% of them singletons. The TCR comes from a woman aged 18-30 years in good health. Specimen: blood. The chain is built from TRBV27 and TRBJ1-2, with 8 bases identical to TRBD1. As DNA, the CDR3 is TGTGCCAGCAGCGTAGACAGGGGCTATGGCTACACCTTC. Protein: CASSVDRGYGYTF.